One sample yielded the 18 T cell receptor beta chains listed below, sequenced in a study of graft-versus-host responses after intestinal transplantation. Clones were sequenced by immunoSEQ multiplex PCR, and TCRdb holds only the in-frame ones, with some missing. The sample carries over 80,000 clones, 90% to 95% recorded once. These receptors have no identified antigens. Source: unstimulated CD4+ T cells sorted from spleen or lymph node cells, taken before transplant. The receptors were gathered from a human donor who was the organ donor for an intestinal transplant.

This chain connects TRBV4-1 to TRBJ2-7; D not resolved. Germline CDR1 and CDR2: MGHRA and YSYEKL. This CDR3 is built from 12 residues. Trimming pared 4 bases from V and 3 bases from J, leaving 7 bases between. CDR3 region: CASSPDHYEQYF. CDR3 sequence (DNA): TGCGCCAGCAGCCCAGACCACTACGAGCAGTACTTC.

This clone was picked up one time. This sequence joins TRBV4-1 and TRBJ2-7; unclear D gene. The CDR3 runs 16 residues. Trimming pared 0 bases from V and 3 bases from J, leaving 15 bases between. CDR1 is MGHRA, CDR2 YSYEKL, per germline. CDR3 loop: CASSQEEDGFVYEQYF. DNA for the CDR3: TGCGCCAGCAGCCAAGAAGAGGATGGGTTCGTCTACGAGCAGTACTTC.

The J gene is TRBJ2-2, the V gene TRBV5-6; 9 positions agree with TRBD2. The CDR3 has 16 amino acids. Germline V gene data show CDR1 as SGHDT and CDR2 as YYEEEE. Trimming removed 3 bases from V and 5 bases from J; junction bases left unmatched: 8. CDR3 in DNA: TGTGCCAGCAGCTCCCCGGCGGGGGGGAGAACCGGGGAGCTGTTTTTT. Translating gives CASSSPAGGRTGELFF.

V and J are TRBV7-3 and TRBJ1-2; 9 bases match TRBD1. With 3 bases clipped from V and 8 bases from J, the junction kept 7 bases outside the gene matches. Per germline, CDR1 SGHTA and CDR2 FQGTGA. CDR3 size: 14 residues. CDR3 amino acids: CASSLGTGTAGYTF. The DNA of the CDR3 is TGTGCCAGCAGCTTGGGGACAGGGACAGCCGGCTACACCTTC.

The chain uses TRBV7-3 and TRBJ2-1; TRBD2 matches at 14 bases. The junction had 5 bases not matched to a gene; V was cut back by 4 bases and J by 3 bases. This CDR3 contains 17 residues. Germline V gives CDR1 SGHTA, CDR2 FQGTGA. The CDR3, as DNA: TGTGCCAGCAGCTCCCGACTAGCGGGGGGGGACTACAATGAGCAGTTCTTC. Protein product: CASSSRLAGGDYNEQFF.

The chain joins TRBV11-2 to TRBJ2-7; the D gene is possibly TRBD2 (5 bases). Germline V gene lookup returns CDR1 SGHAT and CDR2 FQNNGV. Trimming shortened V by 4 bases and J by 3 bases, and 16 bases separated the two germline ends. The CDR3 totals 15 residues. The DNA of the CDR3 is TGTGCCAGCAGCTCCTCGGAGGACGGCTACTACGAGCAGTACTTC. Translation: CASSSSEDGYYEQYF. The variable domain in full, completed from reference TRBV11-2 and TRBJ2-7, reads EAGVAQSPRYKIIEKRQSVAFWCNPISGHATLYWYQQILGQGPKLLIQFQNNGVVDDSQLPKDRFSAERLKGVDSTLKIQPAKLEDSAVYLCASSSSEDGYYEQYFGPGTRLTVT.

J is TRBJ2-7 and V is TRBV5-6, with 9 bases that match TRBD2. Germline lookup yields CDR1 SGHDT and CDR2 YYEEEE. V lost 5 bases and J lost 4; bases outside the gene matches: 7. There are 14 residues in the CDR3. CDR3 in DNA: TGTGCCAGCAGGCAGCGGGGGGCGGGGTACGAGCAGTACTTC. The encoded protein is CASRQRGAGYEQYF.

This sequence joins TRBV6-6 and TRBJ2-7; D might be TRBD1 (5 bases). The CDR3 runs to 16 residues. V shed 0 bases and J shed 2 bases, with 14 bases lying between them. The germline CDR1 and CDR2 sequences are MNHNY and SVGAGI (reference sequence). The CDR3 nucleotides are TGTGCCAGCAGTTACTCCAACCAGGGCATAGCCTACGAGCAGTACTTC. Encoded protein: CASSYSNQGIAYEQYF.

The V call is TRBV28, the J call TRBJ1-5, with D unresolved. The CDR3 is 14 residues long. Trimming stripped 5 bases from V and 6 bases from J, with 14 bases between. Germline CDR1 MDHEN, CDR2 SYDVKM. In DNA form, the CDR3 reads TGTGCCAGCAGTATCCATAGGGAGGCTCAGCCCCAGCATTTT. It yields the protein CASSIHREAQPQHF.

The chain has TRBV6-1 and TRBJ1-2; 7 nucleotides match TRBD1. Germline assignment: CDR1 MNHNS and CDR2 SASEGT. V was clipped by 0 bases and J by 7 bases; unmatched bases: 8. This CDR3 comprises 15 residues. The CDR3 spells CASSEASRGHGGYTF. CDR3 sequence (DNA): TGTGCCAGCAGTGAAGCAAGTAGGGGGCACGGTGGCTACACCTTC.

CDR3 in DNA: TGTGCCAGCAACCTAGCGGGGGACAGCTCCTACGAGCAGTACTTC. It codes for CASNLAGDSSYEQYF. The chain joins TRBV6-1 to TRBJ2-7; 10 bases are shared with TRBD2. CDR1 and CDR2 from the germline V gene are MNHNS and SASEGT. The CDR3 extends over 15 amino acids. Trimming cost V 7 bases and J 0 bases; bases outside gene matches: 6.

V is TRBV11-2 and J is TRBJ2-1, with TRBD2 identical over 11 bases. V lost 9 bases and J lost 6; bases outside the gene matches: 7. Germline CDR1 SGHAT, CDR2 FQNNGV. The CDR3 has 14 amino acids. CDR3 amino acids: CASTKTSGVNEQFF. CDR3 DNA sequence: TGTGCCAGTACCAAGACTAGCGGGGTCAATGAGCAGTTCTTC.

The chain is built from TRBV30 and TRBJ1-1; 7 bases match TRBD1. J lost 3 bases, V lost 0 bases, and 7 bases had no gene match. Per the germline V gene, CDR1 is GTSNPN and CDR2 is SVGIG (reference sequence). This CDR3 contains 15 residues. This CDR3 reads CAWSVIRGKDTEAFF. The CDR3 DNA reads TGTGCCTGGAGTGTAATCAGGGGGAAGGACACTGAAGCTTTCTTT.

CDR3 coding DNA: TGTGCCAGCAGCTTAGTCCAGGGTGGGAACGAGCAGTACTTC. Its protein product is CASSLVQGGNEQYF. V usage is TRBV7-2 and J usage is TRBJ2-7, with D maybe TRBD1 (5 bases). V dropped 1 base and J dropped 5 bases, with 12 bases sitting between them. Germline V lookup: CDR1 SGHTA, CDR2 FQGNSA. This CDR3 region has 14 residues.

The V gene is TRBV9, the J gene TRBJ2-1, with TRBD2 as a possible D gene (6 bases). The germline V gene has CDR1 SGDLS and CDR2 YYNGEE. This CDR3 has 15 amino acids. V shed 0 bases and J shed 6 bases, with 13 bases lying between them. The CDR3 coding sequence is TGTGCCAGCAGCGTAGGGTTAGGAGGGACCAATGAGCAGTTCTTC. This sequence encodes CASSVGLGGTNEQFF.

This chain uses TRBV7-6 with TRBJ2-5, with 9 bases that match TRBD2. V gave up 3 bases and J gave up 5 bases; unmatched junction bases: 10. CDR3 length equals 16 residues. From germline, CDR1 is SGHVS and CDR2 FNYEAQ. The CDR3 sequence is CASSFAGGPRGETQYF. The CDR3 DNA sequence: TGTGCCAGCAGCTTCGCGGGGGGGCCTCGGGGGGAGACCCAGTACTTC.

This clone was seen only a few times. The chain couples TRBV4-1 to TRBJ1-3; D is undetermined. This CDR3 has 17 residues. Deletions cut 0 bases from V and 0 bases from J, with 12 bases between. Germline CDR1 MGHRA, CDR2 YSYEKL. The CDR3 reads CASSQDYGTSSGNTIYF. CDR3 DNA: TGCGCCAGCAGCCAAGATTATGGCACCAGCTCTGGAAACACCATATATTTT.

This clone was observed once. The genes are TRBV11-2 and TRBJ2-2; 7 nucleotides align to TRBD2. The CDR3 sequence is 15 residues long. Germline trimming cut 5 bases from V and 7 bases from J; bases unmatched to any gene: 10. Looked up from germline, CDR1 is SGHAT and CDR2 is FQNNGV. The CDR3 DNA follows: TGTGCCAGCAGCCACCCAAACGGGGGGATCGGGGAGCTGTTTTTT. This encodes CASSHPNGGIGELFF.